Below, one T cell receptor (beta chain) is given with its context. The antigen it recognizes is unknown. Qualities for individual bases were not recorded, and no much larger clone is one base off. This sample is part of a study of blood T cell repertoires in COVID-19 (dated by TCRdb to the early 2020s). General notes on the study: Samples covering the acute and convalescent phases of COVID-19 were provided by collaborators in the United States, Italy and Spain. The material from the prospective study consisted of cDNA or gDNA derived from T cells, B-cell-depleted T cells, or PBMCs. Deeply sampled blood TCRbeta repertoires from subjects exposed to, actively infected with, or recovered from COVID-19 were included in the dataset. The repertoires were released in a freely available public database intended as a resource for research on the immune response to SARS-CoV-2. Samples were obtained from the ongoing ImmuneRACE study (first 160 participants) and from some 1,300 subjects provided by 6 global collaborators. Sample metadata almost always included a de-identified subject ID, COVID-19 status, age in years and sex. Where available, HLA class I and class II types were taken from metadata supplied by the sample provider and were not determined by assay-based typing.

General study outcomes and caveats: How much clinical and demographic metadata was included differed by source and by participant, and the metadata was provided uncurated.

TCRbeta CDR3 regions were amplified from genomic DNA by means of the immunoSEQ Assay, a bias-controlled multiplex PCR. Under the source paper's analysis protocol: Within the assay, amplification of reference gene primers was used to estimate how many nucleated cells each sample contained. To quantify the absolute abundance of each unique TCRbeta CDR3 rearrangement, sequence reads were collapsed and filtered. For each sample, productive Simpson clonality was calculated as the square root of Simpson's diversity index across productive rearrangements. Not all clones reach the TCRdb copy of this immuneACCESS table, which keeps in-frame sequences only. Checked studies attribute under half of the gap to unresolved V genes and leave the rest unexplained. The V and J calls and clone size come from that table; D and trimming were worked out from the DNA. The sample table shows approximately 310,000 clones, and around 87% are seen once. The ten largest clones capture roughly 8% of the sample.

From a lookup of the germline V gene (reference sequence), CDR1 and CDR2 are MNHNY and SVGAGI. Inclusive of the bounding cysteine and phenylalanine, the CDR3 is 13 residues long. Only the CDR3 DNA stays, 39 bases, in frame from base 1. V lost 0 bases and J lost 6 bases; the stretch between them is 9 bases long. A second Seattle source provided samples from volunteer blood donors who had recovered from COVID-19. Collaborating institutions collected whole blood in K2EDTA tubes following their own protocols. Collaborator samples were shipped for TCRbeta analysis as frozen whole blood, isolated PBMCs, or DNA extracted from either sample type.

This TCR was recovered from a woman aged 50 to 60 who had recovered from COVID-19. The sequencing input was peripheral blood. In this chain, TRBV6-6 is recombined with TRBJ2-7; possibly the D gene is TRBD2, per 6 matching bases. In nucleotides, the sequence is TGTGCCAGCAGTTACTCGGGAGGCGGCGAGCAGTACTTC. This translates into CASSYSGGGEQYF.